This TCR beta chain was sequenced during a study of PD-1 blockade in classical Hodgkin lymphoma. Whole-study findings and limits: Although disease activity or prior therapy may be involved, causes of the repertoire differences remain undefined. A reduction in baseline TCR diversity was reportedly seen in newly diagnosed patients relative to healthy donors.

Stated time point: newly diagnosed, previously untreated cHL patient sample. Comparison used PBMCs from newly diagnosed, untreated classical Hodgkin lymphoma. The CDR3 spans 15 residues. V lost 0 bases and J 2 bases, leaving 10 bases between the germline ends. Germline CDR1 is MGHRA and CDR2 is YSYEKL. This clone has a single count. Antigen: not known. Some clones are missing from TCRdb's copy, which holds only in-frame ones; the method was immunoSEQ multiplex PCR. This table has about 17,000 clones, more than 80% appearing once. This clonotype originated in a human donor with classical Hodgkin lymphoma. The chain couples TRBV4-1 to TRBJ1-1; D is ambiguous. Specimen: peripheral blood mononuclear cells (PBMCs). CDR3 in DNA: TGCGCCAGCAGCCAAGATAGGGCAGATAACACTGAAGCTTTCTTT. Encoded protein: CASSQDRADNTEAFF.